This T cell receptor beta chain was found in a study of radiation and T cells in renal cell carcinoma. Study information: Nephrectomy followed 15 Gy stereotactic body radiation by 4 weeks. Study-level findings and limits: From baseline, blood top tumor clonotypes peaked at 2 weeks post-radiation. Pretreatment tumor biopsies were lacking, so baseline clonotypes are unknown.

Sequencing was performed with immunoSEQ multiplex PCR; in TCRdb, only in-frame clones are kept and a portion is missing. The data show more than 100,000 clones, 88% seen once. Time point reported: blood 2 weeks post-SBRT. Treatment of the sample: 15 Gy SBRT to primary tumor, nephrectomy 4 weeks later. The tumor was a clear cell renal cell carcinoma. The germline CDR1 and CDR2 sequences are SGHDT and YYEEEE. V was clipped by 1 base and J by 1 base, with 5 bases between them. The CDR3 consists of 13 residues. With respect to this clone: As yet, its antigen is unknown.

The chain has TRBV5-6 and TRBJ1-2, with D hard to call. This TCR was recovered from a woman in her sixties or seventies with renal cell carcinoma. This material consisted of blood, taken from a patient whose treatment included radiotherapy and nephrectomy. The CDR3 nucleotides read TGTGCCAGCAGCTTGCCGGGTAACTATGGCTACACCTTC. Amino acids: CASSLPGNYGYTF.